The source of this T cell receptor (beta chain) is a study of beta chain features in type 1 diabetes. General observations from the study: It was among patients, rather than healthy donors, that naive, central memory and Treg TCRB repertoires appeared more similar. TCRB CDR3s from Type 1 diabetes patients were moderately but significantly shorter in all four CD4+ subsets.

A single heparinised blood sample, averaging approximately 116 mL, was obtained per donor. The CDR3 contains 11 residues. V lost 8 bases to trimming and J lost 4 bases, with 7 bases between them. Germline V gene lookup returns CDR1 MDHEN and CDR2 SYDVKM. The authors reverse transcribed all of the isolated RNA, so sequencing captured expressed TCRB transcripts. Method: immunoSEQ multiplex PCR; TCRdb's copy keeps in-frame clones and lacks some. The table has nearly 350,000 clones, around 7.6% seen once. This clone was detected only a few times. Antigen unknown. The chain recombines TRBV28 with TRBJ2-3; no firm D call. The sequenced sample consisted of central memory CD4+ T cells from blood. The sequence was obtained from a woman aged 18-30 years in good health. The DNA of the CDR3 is TGTGCCAGCGGATTACCAGATACGCAGTATTTT. This sequence encodes CASGLPDTQYF.